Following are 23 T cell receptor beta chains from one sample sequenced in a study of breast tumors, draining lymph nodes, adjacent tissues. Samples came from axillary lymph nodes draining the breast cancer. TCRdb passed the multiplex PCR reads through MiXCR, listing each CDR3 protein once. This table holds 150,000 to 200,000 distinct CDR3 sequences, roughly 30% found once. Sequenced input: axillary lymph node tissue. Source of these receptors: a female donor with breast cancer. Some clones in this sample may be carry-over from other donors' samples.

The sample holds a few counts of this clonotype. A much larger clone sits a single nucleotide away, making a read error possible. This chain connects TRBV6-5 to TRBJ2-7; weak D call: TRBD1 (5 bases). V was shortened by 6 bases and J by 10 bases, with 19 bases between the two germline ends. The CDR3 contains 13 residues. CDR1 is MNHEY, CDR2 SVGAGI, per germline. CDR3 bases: TGTGCCAGCAGCCCAAATGCGTGGACAAGACAGTACTTC. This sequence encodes CASSPNAWTRQYF.

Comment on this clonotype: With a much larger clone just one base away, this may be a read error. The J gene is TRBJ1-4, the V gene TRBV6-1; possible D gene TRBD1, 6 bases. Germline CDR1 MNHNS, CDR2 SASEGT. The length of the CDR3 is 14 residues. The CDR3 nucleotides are TGTGCCAGCAGCGAGGACAGACTAAATGAAAAACTGCTTTTT. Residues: CASSEDRLNEKLLF.

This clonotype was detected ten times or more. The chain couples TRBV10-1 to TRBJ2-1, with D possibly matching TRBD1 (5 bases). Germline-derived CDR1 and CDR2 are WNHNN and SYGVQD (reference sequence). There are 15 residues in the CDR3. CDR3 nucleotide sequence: TGCGCTAAACATGAAGGGCAGGGATCCTACAATGAGCAGTTCTTC. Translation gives CAKHEGQGSYNEQFF.

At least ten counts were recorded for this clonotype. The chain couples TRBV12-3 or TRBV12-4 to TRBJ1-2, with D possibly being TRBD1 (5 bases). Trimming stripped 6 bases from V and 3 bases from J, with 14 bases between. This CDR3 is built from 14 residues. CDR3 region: CASRPIMGDYGYTF. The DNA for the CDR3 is TGTGCCAGCAGACCGATCATGGGGGACTATGGCTACACCTTC.

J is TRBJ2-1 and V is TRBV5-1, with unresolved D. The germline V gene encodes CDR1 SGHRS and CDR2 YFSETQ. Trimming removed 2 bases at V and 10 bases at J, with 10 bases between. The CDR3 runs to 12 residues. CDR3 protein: CASSFLAPEQFF. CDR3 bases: TGCGCCAGCAGCTTCCTGGCGCCAGAGCAGTTCTTC.

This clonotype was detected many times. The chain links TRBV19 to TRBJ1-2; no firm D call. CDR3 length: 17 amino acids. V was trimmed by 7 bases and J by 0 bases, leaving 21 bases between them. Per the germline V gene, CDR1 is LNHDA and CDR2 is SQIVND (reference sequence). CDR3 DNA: TGTGCCAGTACCCTAGTCGGTTTTCCCGACCCTAACTATGGCTACACCTTC. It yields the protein CASTLVGFPDPNYGYTF. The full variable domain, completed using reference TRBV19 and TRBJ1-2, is DGGITQSPKYLFRKEGQNVTLSCEQNLNHDAMYWYRQDPGQGLRLIYYSQIVNDFQKGDIAEGYSVSREKKESFPLTVTSAQKNPTAFYLCASTLVGFPDPNYGYTFGSGTRLTVV.

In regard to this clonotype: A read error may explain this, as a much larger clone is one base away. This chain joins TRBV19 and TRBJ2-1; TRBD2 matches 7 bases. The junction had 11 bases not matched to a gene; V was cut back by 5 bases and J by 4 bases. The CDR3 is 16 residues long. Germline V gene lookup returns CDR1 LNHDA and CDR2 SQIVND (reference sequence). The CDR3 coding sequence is TGTGCCAGTAGTGCAACCCCTAGCGGAACTTACAATGAGCAGTTCTTC. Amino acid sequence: CASSATPSGTYNEQFF.

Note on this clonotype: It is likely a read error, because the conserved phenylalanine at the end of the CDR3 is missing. Written as DNA, the CDR3 is TGTGCCAGCAGTCACTCGTCGTTGGGCACCGGGGAGCTGTTTTCT. Its protein product is CASSHSSLGTGELFS. The J gene is TRBJ2-2, the V gene TRBV6-5; D unclear. The CDR3 extends over 15 amino acids. Germline loops: CDR1 MNHEY, CDR2 SVGAGI.

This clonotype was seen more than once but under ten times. The CDR3 sequence is CASSLTDVPEQYF. For the CDR3, the DNA is TGTGCCAGCAGCTTAACCGATGTCCCCGAGCAGTACTTC. The V gene is TRBV11-1, the J gene TRBJ2-7; no firm D call. V lost 2 bases to trimming and J lost 6 bases, with 11 bases between them. This CDR3 region has 13 residues. CDR1 and CDR2 (germline): SGHAT, FQDESV (reference sequence).

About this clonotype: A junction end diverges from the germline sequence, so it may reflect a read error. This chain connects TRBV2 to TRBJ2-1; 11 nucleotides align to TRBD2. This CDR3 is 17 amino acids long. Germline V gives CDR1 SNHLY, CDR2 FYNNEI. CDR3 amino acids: CASSEGEGLAAIHEQLF. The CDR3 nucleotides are TGTGCCAGCAGTGAAGGAGAGGGACTAGCGGCGATTCATGAGCAGTTGTTC.

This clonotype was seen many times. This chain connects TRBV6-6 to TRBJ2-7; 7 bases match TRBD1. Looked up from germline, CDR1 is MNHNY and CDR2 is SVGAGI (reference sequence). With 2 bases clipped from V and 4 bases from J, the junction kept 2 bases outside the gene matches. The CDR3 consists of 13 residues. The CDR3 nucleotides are TGTGCCAGCAGTTACACGACAGGGTACGAGCAGTACTTC. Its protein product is CASSYTTGYEQYF.

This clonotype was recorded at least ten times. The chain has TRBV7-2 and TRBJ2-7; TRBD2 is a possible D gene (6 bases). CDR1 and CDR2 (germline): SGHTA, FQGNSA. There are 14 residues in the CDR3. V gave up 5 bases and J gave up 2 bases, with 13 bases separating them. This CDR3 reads CASSLSGSAYEQYF. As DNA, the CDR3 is TGTGCCAGCAGCCTCTCCGGGAGTGCCTACGAGCAGTACTTC.

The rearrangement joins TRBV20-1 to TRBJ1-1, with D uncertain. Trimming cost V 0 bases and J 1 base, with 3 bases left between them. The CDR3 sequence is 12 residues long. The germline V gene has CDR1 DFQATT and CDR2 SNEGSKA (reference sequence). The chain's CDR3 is CSAREQNTEAFF. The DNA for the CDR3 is TGCAGTGCTAGAGAACAGAACACTGAAGCTTTCTTT.

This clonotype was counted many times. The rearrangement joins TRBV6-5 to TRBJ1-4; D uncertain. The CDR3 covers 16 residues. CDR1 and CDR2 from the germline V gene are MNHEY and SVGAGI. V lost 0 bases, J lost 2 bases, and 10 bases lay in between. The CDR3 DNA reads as TGTGCCAGCAGTTACTCTTGGAGGGCCACTAATGAAAAACTGTTTTTT. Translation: CASSYSWRATNEKLFF.

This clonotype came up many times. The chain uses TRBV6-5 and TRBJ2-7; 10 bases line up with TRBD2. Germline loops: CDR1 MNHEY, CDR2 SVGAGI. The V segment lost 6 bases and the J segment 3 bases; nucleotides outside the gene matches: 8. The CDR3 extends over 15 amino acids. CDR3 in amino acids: CASSPLAGVFYEQYF. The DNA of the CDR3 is TGTGCCAGCAGCCCTCTAGCGGGGGTCTTCTACGAGCAGTACTTC.

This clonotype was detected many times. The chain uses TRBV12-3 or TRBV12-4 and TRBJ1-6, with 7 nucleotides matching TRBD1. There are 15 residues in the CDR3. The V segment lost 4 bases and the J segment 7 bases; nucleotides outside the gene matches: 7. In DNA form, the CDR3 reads TGTGCCAGCAGTTACAGGGGAGGAGGGAATTCACCCCTCCACTTT. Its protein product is CASSYRGGGNSPLHF.

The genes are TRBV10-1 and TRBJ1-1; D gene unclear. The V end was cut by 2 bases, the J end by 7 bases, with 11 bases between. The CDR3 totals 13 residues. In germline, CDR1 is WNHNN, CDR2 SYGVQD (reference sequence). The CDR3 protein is CASSEALPGEAFF. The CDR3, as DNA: TGCGCCAGCAGTGAGGCCCTGCCCGGTGAAGCTTTCTTT.

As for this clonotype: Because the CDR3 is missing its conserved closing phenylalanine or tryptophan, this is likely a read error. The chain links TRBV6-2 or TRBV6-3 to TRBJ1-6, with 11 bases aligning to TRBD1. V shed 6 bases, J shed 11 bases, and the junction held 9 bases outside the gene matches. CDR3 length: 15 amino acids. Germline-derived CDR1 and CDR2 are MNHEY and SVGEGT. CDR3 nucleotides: TGTGCCAGCAGGTGGGGGACAGGGGGTGCTACACCCCTCCACCTT. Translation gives CASRWGTGGATPLHL.

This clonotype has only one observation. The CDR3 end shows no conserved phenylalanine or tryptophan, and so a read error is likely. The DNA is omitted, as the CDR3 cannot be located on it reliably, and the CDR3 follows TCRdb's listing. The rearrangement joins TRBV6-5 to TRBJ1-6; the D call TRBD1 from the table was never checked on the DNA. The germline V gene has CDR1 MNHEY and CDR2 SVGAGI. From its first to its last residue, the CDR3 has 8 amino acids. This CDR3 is CASSYSGT.

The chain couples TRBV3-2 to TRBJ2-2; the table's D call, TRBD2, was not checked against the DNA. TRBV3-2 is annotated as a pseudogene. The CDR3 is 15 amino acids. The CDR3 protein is CACSLLAGDTGELFF. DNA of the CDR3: TGTGCCTGCAGCTTACTAGCGGGAGACACCGGGGAGCTGTTTTTT.

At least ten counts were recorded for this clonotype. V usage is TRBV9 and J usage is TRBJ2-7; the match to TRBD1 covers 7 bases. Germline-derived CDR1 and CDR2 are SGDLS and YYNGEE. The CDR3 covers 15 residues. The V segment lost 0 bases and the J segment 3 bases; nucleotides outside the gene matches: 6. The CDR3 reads CASSVASRDSYEQYF. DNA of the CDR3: TGTGCCAGCAGCGTAGCTTCGAGGGACAGCTACGAGCAGTACTTC.

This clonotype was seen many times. This CDR3 is CASSLFGQSYNSPLHF. CDR3 in DNA: TGTGCCAGCAGCTTATTTGGACAGTCCTATAATTCACCCCTCCACTTT. V is TRBV11-3 and J is TRBJ1-6; weak D call: TRBD1 (6 bases). The CDR3 extends over 16 amino acids. Trimming pared 2 bases from V and 1 base from J, leaving 9 bases between. Germline values: CDR1 SGHNT, CDR2 YENEEA.

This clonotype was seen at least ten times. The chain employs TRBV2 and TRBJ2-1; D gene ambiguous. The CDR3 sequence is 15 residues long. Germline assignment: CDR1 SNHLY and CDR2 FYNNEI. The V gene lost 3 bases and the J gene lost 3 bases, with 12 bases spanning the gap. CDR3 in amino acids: CASSEALQNYNEQFF. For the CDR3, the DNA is TGTGCCAGCAGTGAGGCCTTACAGAACTACAATGAGCAGTTCTTC.